This section outlines one TCR beta chain sequence together with its context. Germline CDR1 is SNHLY and CDR2 is FYNNEI. Trimming took 4 bases from V and 0 from J; bases not matched to a gene: 3. CDR3 length: 15 amino acids. In the study's own analysis: Amplified reference gene primers provided the basis for estimating nucleated cell counts. Sequenced by immunoSEQ multiplex PCR; TCRdb stores in-frame clones only, minus some. That table furnishes V, J and clone size, whereas the DNA furnished D and trimming. The table lists roughly 100,000 clones, about 90% of them singletons. The data are from a study of blood T cell repertoires in COVID-19. The wider study: Specimens from acute and convalescent COVID-19 originated in the United States, Italy and Spain. From T cells, B-cell-depleted T cells, or PBMCs came the material, which was cDNA or gDNA.

The sequence was collected from an elderly man with acute or convalescent COVID-19. This sequence joins TRBV2 and TRBJ2-1; 7 bases match TRBD2. Input material: peripheral blood. The CDR3 loop reads CASSGGGGSYNEQFF. The CDR3 DNA follows: TGTGCCAGCAGTGGGGGGGGTGGCTCCTACAATGAGCAGTTCTTC. The full variable domain, rest sourced from reference TRBV2 and TRBJ2-1, is EPEVTQTPSHQVTQMGQEVILRCVPISNHLYFYWYRQILGQKVEFLVSFYNNEISEKSEIFDDQFSVERPDGSNFTLKIRSTKLEDSAMYFCASSGGGGSYNEQFFGPGTRLTVL.